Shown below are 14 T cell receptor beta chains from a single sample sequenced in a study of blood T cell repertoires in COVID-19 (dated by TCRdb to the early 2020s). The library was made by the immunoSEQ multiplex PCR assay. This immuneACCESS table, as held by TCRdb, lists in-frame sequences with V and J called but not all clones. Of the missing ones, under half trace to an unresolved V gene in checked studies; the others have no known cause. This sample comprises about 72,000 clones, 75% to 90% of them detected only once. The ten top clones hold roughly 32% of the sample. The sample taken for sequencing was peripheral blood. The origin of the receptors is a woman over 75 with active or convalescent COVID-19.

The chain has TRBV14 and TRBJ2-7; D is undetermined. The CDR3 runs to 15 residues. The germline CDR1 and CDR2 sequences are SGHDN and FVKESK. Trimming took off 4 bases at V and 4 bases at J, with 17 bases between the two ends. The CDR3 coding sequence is TGTGCCAGCAGCCTATTCGGAGCTAAGGTATACGAGCAGTACTTC. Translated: CASSLFGAKVYEQYF. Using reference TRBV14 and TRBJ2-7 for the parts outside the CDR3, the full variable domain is EAGVTQFPSHSVIEKGQTVTLRCDPISGHDNLYWYRRVMGKEIKFLLHFVKESKQDESGMPNNRFLAERTGGTYSTLKVQPAELEDSGVYFCASSLFGAKVYEQYFGPGTRLTVT.

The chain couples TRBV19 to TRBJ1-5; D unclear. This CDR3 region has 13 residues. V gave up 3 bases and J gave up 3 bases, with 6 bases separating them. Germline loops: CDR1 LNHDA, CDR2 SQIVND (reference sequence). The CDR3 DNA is TGTGCCAGTAGTATGCGCCCCAATCAGCCCCAGCATTTT. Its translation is CASSMRPNQPQHF.

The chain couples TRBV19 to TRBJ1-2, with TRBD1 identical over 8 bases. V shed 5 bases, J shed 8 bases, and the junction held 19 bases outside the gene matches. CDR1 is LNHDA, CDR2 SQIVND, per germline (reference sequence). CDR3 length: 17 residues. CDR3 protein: CASSGTPFWTGPRGYTF. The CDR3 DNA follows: TGTGCCAGTAGTGGAACCCCTTTTTGGACAGGGCCGAGGGGCTACACCTTC.

The CDR3, as DNA: TGTGCCAGCAGACAACAGGGGGCGCTTAACACCCAGTACTTC. Translating it yields CASRQQGALNTQYF. This rearrangement joins TRBV3-1 (or the pseudogene TRBV3-2) to TRBJ2-5; 9 bases match TRBD1. This CDR3 has 14 residues. Trimming took 6 bases from V and 8 from J; bases not matched to a gene: 10. In germline, CDR1 is LGHDT, CDR2 YNNKEL (reference sequence).

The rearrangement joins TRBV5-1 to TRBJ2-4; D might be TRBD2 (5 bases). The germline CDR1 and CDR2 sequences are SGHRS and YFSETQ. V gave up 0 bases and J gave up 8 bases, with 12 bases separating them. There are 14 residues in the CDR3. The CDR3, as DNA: TGCGCCAGCAGCTTGGGCGCTAGCTATGACATTCAGTACTTC. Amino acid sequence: CASSLGASYDIQYF.

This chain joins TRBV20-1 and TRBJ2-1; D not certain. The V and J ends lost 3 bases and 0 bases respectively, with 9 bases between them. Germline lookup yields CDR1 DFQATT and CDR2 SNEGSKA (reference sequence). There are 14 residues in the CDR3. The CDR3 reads CSASEVSSYNEQFF. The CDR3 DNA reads TGCAGTGCTAGTGAGGTGAGCTCCTACAATGAGCAGTTCTTC.

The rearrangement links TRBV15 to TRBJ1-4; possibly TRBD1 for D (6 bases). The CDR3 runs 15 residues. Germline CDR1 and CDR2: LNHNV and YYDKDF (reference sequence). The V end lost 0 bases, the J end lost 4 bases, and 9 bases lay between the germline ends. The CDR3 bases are TGTGCCACCAGCAGAGACAGGGGAGATAATGAAAAACTGTTTTTT. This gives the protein CATSRDRGDNEKLFF. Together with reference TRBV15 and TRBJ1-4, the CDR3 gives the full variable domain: DAMVIQNPRYQVTQFGKPVTLSCSQTLNHNVMYWYQQKSSQAPKLLFHYYDKDFNNEADTPDNFQSRRPNTSFCFLDIRSPGLGDTAMYLCATSRDRGDNEKLFFGSGTQLSVL.

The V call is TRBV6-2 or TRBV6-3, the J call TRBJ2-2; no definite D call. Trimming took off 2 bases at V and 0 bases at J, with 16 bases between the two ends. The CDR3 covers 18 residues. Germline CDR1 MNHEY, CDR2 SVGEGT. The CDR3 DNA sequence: TGTGCCAGCAGTTACGGTTGGTTCCAAGCAACGAACACCGGGGAGCTGTTTTTT. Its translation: CASSYGWFQATNTGELFF.

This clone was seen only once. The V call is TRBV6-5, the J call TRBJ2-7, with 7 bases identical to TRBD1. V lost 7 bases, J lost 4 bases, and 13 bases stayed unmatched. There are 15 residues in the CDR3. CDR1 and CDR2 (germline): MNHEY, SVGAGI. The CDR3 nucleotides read TGTGCCAGCAATCCATACAGGGGTGGAATATACGAGCAGTACTTC. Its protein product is CASNPYRGGIYEQYF.

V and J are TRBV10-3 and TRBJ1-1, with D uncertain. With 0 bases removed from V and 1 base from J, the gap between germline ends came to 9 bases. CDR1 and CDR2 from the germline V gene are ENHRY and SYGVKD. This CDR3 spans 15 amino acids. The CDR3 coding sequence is TGTGCCATCAGTGAGTCGACGGGGAGGAACACTGAAGCTTTCTTT. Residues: CAISESTGRNTEAFF.

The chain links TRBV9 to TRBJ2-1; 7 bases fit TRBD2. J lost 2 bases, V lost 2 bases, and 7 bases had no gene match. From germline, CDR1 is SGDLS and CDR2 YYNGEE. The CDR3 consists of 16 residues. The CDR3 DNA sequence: TGTGCCAGCAGCGTTGGGGCAGCGGGGACCTACAATGAGCAGTTCTTC. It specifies CASSVGAAGTYNEQFF.

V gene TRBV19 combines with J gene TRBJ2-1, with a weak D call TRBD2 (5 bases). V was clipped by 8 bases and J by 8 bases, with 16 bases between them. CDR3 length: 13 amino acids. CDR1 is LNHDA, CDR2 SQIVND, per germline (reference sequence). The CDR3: CASGGYNHYEQFF. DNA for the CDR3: TGTGCCAGTGGCGGGTACAATCACTATGAGCAGTTCTTC. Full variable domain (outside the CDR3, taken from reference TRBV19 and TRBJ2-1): DGGITQSPKYLFRKEGQNVTLSCEQNLNHDAMYWYRQDPGQGLRLIYYSQIVNDFQKGDIAEGYSVSREKKESFPLTVTSAQKNPTAFYLCASGGYNHYEQFFGPGTRLTVL.

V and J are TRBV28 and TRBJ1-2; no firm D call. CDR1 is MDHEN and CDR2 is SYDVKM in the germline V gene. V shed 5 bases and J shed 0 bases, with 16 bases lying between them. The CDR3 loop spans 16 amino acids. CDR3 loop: CASSLEAGPANYGYTF. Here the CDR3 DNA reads TGTGCCAGCAGTCTGGAGGCAGGCCCGGCTAACTATGGCTACACCTTC.

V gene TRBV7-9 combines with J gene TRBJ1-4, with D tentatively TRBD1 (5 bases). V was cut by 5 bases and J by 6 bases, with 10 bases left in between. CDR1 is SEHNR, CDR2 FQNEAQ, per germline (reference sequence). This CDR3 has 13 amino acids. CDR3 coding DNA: TGTGCCAGCAGCCGAACAGGCCATGAAAAACTGTTTTTT. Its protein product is CASSRTGHEKLFF.